This T cell receptor (beta chain) was documented in a study of CD8+ T cells in alopecia areata (dated by TCRdb to 2017 to 2018). Regarding the study in general: The treated patients, all with moderate-to-severe alopecia areata, were enrolled in an open-label pilot trial of oral tofacitinib given at 5 to 10 mg twice daily. Patients stayed on tofacitinib for 6 to 18 months and then had 6 months of follow-up off drug so that delayed response and recurrence could be assessed. Disease severity in treated patients was measured with the SALT score, which quantifies the percentage of affected scalp surface area. To study T cell clonal expansion in alopecia areata, the researchers applied high-throughput TCRbeta sequencing to both the C3H/HeJ mouse model and human patients. Scalp tissue and sorted CD4+ and CD8+ peripheral blood T cells from patchy and totalis/universalis alopecia areata patients and from healthy controls were covered by human TCRbeta sequencing. Biopsies were taken from tofacitinib-treated patients at baseline and at 4 and 24 weeks of treatment, and a later scalp biopsy was taken in several of the tofacitinib-treated patients. Scalp clonality was compared across normal scalp (n=4), patchy alopecia areata scalp (n=8), and alopecia totalis/universalis scalp (n=8). RNA was extracted with the PAXgene miRNA kit for fixed scalp, the miRNeasy kit for PBMCs, and the RNeasy kit for mouse skin. TCRbeta CDR3 regions were amplified by immunoSEQ multiplex PCR using 35 Vbeta forward and 13 Jbeta reverse primers. Overall results and qualifications from the work: Resident alphabeta T cells in normal human skin are also sequenced, complicating scalp TCR repertoire analysis, unlike mouse skin dominated by gammadelta T cells. Many expanded lesional clones were found to persist in scalp and blood during tofacitinib treatment, and relapse after treatment cessation may be partly explained by this persistence. Because the treated cohort was small and had only one nonresponder, larger studies are needed to examine links between baseline CD8+ expansion and response. Lesional scalp, especially in alopecia totalis/universalis, showed higher clonality and more expanded CD8+ clones than normal scalp, suggesting antigenic drive. TCR sequences shared between patients were less clear than in mice, possibly partly because of HLA diversity in the patient population. Tofacitinib significantly decreased scalp clonality and the number of expanded CD8+ clones among the top 100 scalp clones.

The library came from the immunoSEQ multiplex PCR assay. For TCR sequencing, RNA was extracted from every sample and reverse transcribed into cDNA to serve as template. SuperScript III was used to make first-strand cDNA, primed with a 2:1 mix of oligo-dT and random hexamers. Amplification bias was assessed with a synthetic immune receptor repertoire, and residual bias was removed computationally. As for the authors' bioinformatics: Raw reads were preprocessed to remove errors, and CDR3 was defined according to IMGT conventions as the region from the conserved cysteine to phenylalanine. Clonality was calculated as 1 minus Shannon entropy normalized by log2 of the number of productive unique TCRs. CD4 or CD8 identity of scalp clones was inferred by cross-referencing scalp TCRbeta sequences with sorted blood CD4 and CD8 repertoires. TCRdb took this table from immuneACCESS and kept in-frame rearrangements with V and J called. Such tables lack part of the clones; where checked against another copy, unresolved V genes explain under half of the gap, and the rest is unexplained. V and J calls and clone size are copied from that table; D and trimming were computed from the DNA. For this sample the table gives 150,000 to 200,000 clones, of which roughly 66% were detected only once. Of the sample, 1% is held by the ten largest clones.

About this clone itself: Its antigen is not yet known. Base-call qualities are not available, and no considerably larger clone is one nucleotide away.

The sample's time point label, in plain terms: about 25 weeks on oral tofacitinib. In light of the paper, this sample's treatment or condition label describes: oral pan-JAK inhibitor, 5-10 mg twice daily. Lesional scalp punch biopsies and peripheral blood were obtained from alopecia areata patients. PBMCs were separated by density centrifugation and stained for CD3, CD4 and CD8, after which CD4+ and CD8+ T cells were sorted on a FACSAria. CDR3 length: 13 amino acids, cysteine to phenylalanine. Just CDR3 DNA is preserved here, 39 bases in frame from base 1. V and J are truncated by 6 bases and 1 base respectively, leaving an intervening sequence of 12 bases. Reading the germline V gene gives CDR1 SQVTM and CDR2 ANQGSEA.

The specimen was CD4+ T cells sorted from blood, collected at week 24, from a patient treated with tofacitinib. The sequence was obtained from a human donor with alopecia areata. This chain is built from TRBV29-1 and TRBJ1-1, with an unclear D gene assignment. For the CDR3, the sequence is CSVGDMPNTEAFF. The DNA sequence is given as TGCAGCGTGGGTGACATGCCGAACACTGAAGCTTTCTTT.